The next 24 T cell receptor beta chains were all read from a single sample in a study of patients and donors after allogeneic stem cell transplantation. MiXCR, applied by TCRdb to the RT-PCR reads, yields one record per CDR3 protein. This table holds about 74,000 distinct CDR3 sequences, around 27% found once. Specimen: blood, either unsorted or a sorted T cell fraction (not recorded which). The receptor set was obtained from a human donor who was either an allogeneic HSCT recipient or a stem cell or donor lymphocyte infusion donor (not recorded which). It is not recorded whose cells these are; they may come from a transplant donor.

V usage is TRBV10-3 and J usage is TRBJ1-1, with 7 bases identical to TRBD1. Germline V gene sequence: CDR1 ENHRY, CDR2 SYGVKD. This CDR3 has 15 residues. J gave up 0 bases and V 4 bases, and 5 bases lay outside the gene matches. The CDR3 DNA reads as TGTGCCATCAGTGCCGAGGGGGCCTTGAACACTGAAGCTTTCTTT. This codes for CAISAEGALNTEAFF.

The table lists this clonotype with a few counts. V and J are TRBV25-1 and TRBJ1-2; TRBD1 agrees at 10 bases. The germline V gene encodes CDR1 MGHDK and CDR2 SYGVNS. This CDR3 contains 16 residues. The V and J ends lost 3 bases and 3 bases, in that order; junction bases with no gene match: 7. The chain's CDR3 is CASSDPGTGAYYGYTF. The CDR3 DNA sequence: TGTGCCAGCAGTGACCCGGGGACAGGGGCGTACTATGGCTACACCTTC.

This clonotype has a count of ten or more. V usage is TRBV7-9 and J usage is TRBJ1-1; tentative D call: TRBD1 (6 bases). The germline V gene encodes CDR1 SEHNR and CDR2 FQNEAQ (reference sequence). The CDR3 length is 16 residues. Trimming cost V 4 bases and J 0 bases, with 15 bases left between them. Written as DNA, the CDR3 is TGTGCCAGCAGCTCCCTGGACAGACCCATGAACACTGAAGCTTTCTTT. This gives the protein CASSSLDRPMNTEAFF.

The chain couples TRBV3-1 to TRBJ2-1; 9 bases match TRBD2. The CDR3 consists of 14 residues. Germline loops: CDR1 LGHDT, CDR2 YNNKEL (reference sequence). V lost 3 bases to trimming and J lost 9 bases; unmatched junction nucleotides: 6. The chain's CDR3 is CASSHTLRGGEQFF. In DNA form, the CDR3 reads TGTGCCAGCAGCCATACCCTGCGGGGGGGTGAGCAGTTCTTC.

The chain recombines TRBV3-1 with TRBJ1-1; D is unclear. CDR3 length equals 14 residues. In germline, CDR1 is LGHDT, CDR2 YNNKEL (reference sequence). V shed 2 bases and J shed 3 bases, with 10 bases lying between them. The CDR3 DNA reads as TGTGCCAGCAGCCAAAGGCAAAGGGACACTGAAGCTTTCTTT. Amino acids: CASSQRQRDTEAFF.

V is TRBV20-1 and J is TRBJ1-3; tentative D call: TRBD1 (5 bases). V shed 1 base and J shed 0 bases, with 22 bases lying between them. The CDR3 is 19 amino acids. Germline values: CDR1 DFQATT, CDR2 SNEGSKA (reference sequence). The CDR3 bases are TGCAGTGCTAGAGTCGTCGGGGACTCGCCCTTACTCTCTGGAAACACCATATATTTT. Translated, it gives CSARVVGDSPLLSGNTIYF.

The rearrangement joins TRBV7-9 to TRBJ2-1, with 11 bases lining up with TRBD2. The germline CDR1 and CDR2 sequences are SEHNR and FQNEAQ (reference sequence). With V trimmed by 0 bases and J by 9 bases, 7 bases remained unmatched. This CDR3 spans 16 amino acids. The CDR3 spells CASSLARLAGNGEQFF. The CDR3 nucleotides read TGTGCCAGCAGCTTAGCACGACTAGCGGGGAATGGTGAGCAGTTCTTC.

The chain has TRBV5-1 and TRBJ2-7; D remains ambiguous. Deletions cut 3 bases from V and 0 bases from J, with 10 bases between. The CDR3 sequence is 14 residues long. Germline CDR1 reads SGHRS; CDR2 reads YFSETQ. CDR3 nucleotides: TGCGCCAGCAGCTCTTACATGAGCTCCTACGAGCAGTACTTC. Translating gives CASSSYMSSYEQYF.

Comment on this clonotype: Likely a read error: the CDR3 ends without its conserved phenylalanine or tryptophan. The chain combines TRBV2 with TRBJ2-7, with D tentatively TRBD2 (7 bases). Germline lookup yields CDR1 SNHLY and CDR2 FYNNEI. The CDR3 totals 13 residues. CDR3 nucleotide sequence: TGTGTCAGCTCCTCGGGGGGCACCTACGAGCAGTACTCC. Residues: CVSSSGGTYEQYS.

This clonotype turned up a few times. Here the CDR3 reads CASSQDPRSGVPYEQYF. As DNA, the CDR3 is TGCGCCAGCAGCCAAGATCCTCGAAGCGGGGTCCCCTACGAGCAGTACTTC. The chain combines TRBV4-3 with TRBJ2-7; 7 nucleotides match TRBD2. The germline V gene encodes CDR1 LGHNA and CDR2 YSLEER. The CDR3 totals 17 residues. V was pared by 0 bases and J by 2 bases, with 10 bases of the junction left unmatched.

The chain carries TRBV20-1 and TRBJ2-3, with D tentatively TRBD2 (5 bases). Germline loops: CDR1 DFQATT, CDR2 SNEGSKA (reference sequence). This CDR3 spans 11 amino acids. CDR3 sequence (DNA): TGCAGCCCGAGGGTGGTAGATACGCAGTATTTT. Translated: CSPRVVDTQYF.

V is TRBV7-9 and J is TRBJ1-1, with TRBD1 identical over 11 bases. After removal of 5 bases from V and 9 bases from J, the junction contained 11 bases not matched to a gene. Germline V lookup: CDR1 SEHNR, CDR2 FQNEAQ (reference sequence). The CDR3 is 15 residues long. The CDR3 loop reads CASSARDRGDLKAFF. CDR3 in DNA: TGTGCCAGCAGCGCCCGGGACAGGGGGGACCTGAAAGCTTTCTTT.

CDR3 sequence: CASSTGVKGTDTQYF. CDR3 coding DNA: TGTGCCAGCAGCACCGGGGTGAAGGGCACAGATACGCAGTATTTT. V is TRBV11-2 and J is TRBJ2-3, with D possibly being TRBD2 (5 bases). The CDR3 has 15 residues. The germline CDR1 and CDR2 sequences are SGHAT and FQNNGV. The V end was cut by 5 bases, the J end by 1 base, with 13 bases between.

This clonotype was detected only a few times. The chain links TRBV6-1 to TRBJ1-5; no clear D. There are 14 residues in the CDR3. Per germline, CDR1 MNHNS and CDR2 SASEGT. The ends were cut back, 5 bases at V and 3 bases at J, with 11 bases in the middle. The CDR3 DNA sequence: TGTGCCAGCAGTCGCAGTCCGTCCAATCAGCCCCAGCATTTT. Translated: CASSRSPSNQPQHF.

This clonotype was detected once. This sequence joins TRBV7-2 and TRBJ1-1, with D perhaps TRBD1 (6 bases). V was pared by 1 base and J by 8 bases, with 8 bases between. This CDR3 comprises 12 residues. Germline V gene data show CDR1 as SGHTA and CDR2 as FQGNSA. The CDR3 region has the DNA TGTGCCAGCAGCTTAGGGGGGCTAGAAGCTTTCTTT. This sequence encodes CASSLGGLEAFF.

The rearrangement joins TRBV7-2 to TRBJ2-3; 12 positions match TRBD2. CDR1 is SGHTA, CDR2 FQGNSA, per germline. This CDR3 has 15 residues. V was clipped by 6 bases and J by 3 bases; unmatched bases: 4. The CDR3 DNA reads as TGTGCCAGCAGTCCTAGCGGGGGGGCTACAGATACGCAGTATTTT. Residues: CASSPSGGATDTQYF.

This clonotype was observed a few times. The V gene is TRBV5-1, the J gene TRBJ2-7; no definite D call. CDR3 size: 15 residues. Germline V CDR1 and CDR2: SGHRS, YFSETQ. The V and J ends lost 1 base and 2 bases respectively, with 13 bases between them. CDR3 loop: CASSLLTGSPYEQYF. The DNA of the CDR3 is TGCGCCAGCAGCTTGCTCACCGGGTCCCCCTACGAGCAGTACTTC.

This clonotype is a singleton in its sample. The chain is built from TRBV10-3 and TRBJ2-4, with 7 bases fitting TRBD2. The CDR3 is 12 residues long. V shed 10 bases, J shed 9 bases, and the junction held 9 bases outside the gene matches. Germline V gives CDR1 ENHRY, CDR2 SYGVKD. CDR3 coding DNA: TGTGCCACCGCCGCGGGAGAACCCATTCAGTACTTC. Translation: CATAAGEPIQYF.

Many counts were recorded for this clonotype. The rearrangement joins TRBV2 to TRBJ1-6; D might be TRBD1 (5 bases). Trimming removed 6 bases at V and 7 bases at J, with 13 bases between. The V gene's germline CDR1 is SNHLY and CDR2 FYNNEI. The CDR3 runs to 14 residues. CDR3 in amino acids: CASSWGGDNSPLHF. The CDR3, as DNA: TGTGCCAGCAGCTGGGGGGGGGACAATTCACCCCTCCACTTT.

As DNA, the CDR3 is TGCGCCAGCAGCCCAAGAGGGACAGGGCAACTGAACGCCTACGAGCAGTACTTC. Its translation: CASSPRGTGQLNAYEQYF. The V call is TRBV5-1, the J call TRBJ2-7, with TRBD1 matching 9 bases. V shed 4 bases and J 2 bases; nucleotides not matched to a gene: 16. The CDR3 has 18 residues. Per germline, CDR1 SGHRS and CDR2 YFSETQ.

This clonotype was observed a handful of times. The CDR3 DNA sequence: TGCGCCAGCAGCCAAGATTCGGGGATACAGGGACGGGGCTATGGCTACACCTTC. Amino acid sequence: CASSQDSGIQGRGYGYTF. The V call is TRBV4-3, the J call TRBJ1-2, with a possible D match to TRBD1 (6 bases). The CDR3 sequence is 18 residues long. V was clipped by 0 bases and J by 4 bases, with 21 bases between them. Germline CDR1 and CDR2: LGHNA and YSLEER.

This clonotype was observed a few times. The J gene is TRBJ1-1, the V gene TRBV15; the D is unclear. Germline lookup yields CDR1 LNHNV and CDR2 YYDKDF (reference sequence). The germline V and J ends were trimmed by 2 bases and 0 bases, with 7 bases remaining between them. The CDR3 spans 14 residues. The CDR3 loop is CATSRPKLNTEAFF. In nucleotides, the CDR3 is TGTGCCACCAGCAGACCAAAATTGAACACTGAAGCTTTCTTT.

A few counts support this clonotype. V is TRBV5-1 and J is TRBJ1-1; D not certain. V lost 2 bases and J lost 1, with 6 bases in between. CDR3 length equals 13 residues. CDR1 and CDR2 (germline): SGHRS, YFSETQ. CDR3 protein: CASSFIQNTEAFF. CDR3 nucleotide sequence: TGCGCCAGCAGCTTTATCCAGAACACTGAAGCTTTCTTT. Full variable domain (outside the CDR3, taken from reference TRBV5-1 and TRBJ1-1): KAGVTQTPRYLIKTRGQQVTLSCSPISGHRSVSWYQQTPGQGLQFLFEYFSETQRNKGNFPGRFSGRQFSNSRSEMNVSTLELGDSALYLCASSFIQNTEAFFGQGTRLTVV.

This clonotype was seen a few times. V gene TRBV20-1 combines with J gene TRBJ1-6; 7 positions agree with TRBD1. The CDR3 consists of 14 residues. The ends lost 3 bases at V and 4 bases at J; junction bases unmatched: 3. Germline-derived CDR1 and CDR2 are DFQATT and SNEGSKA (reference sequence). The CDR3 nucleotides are TGCAGTGCTAGGCCAGGGGGTTATAATTCACCCCTCCACTTT. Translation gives CSARPGGYNSPLHF.